The sequence of this T cell receptor (beta chain) was determined in a study of post-analysis software for immune sequencing data. Study background: Recorded subtypes: relapsing-remitting, secondary progressive, progressive-relapsing; some patients unannotated.

Unique-molecular-identifier-tagged TCR beta cDNA libraries were used. From around 1 to 9.1 million T cells, 400,000 to 600,000 cDNA molecules were obtained. MiXCR, applied by TCRdb to the PCR reads, yields one record per CDR3 protein. The sample has around 500,000 distinct CDR3 sequences, approximately 34% seen once. Findings of the study overall: Multiple sclerosis was associated with a significant reduction in normalized Chao1 diversity relative to controls.

Regarding this clonotype: As yet, its antigen is unknown.

Sequenced material: blood. The TCR was taken from a girl under 18 with multiple sclerosis.

The CDR3 DNA reads TGTGCCAGCAGAGACAGGGTACGGGGAAACACCATATATTTT. Translated: CASRDRVRGNTIYF. This chain links TRBV12-3 or TRBV12-4 with TRBJ1-3, with 7 bases lining up with TRBD1. The CDR3 spans 14 residues. The J segment lost 4 bases and the V segment lost 6 bases, leaving 6 bases of the junction unmatched.